These T cell receptor beta chains were read from a single sample in a study of cytomegalovirus exposure and HLA in healthy donors. Sequenced by immunoSEQ multiplex PCR; TCRdb stores in-frame clones only, minus some. Among around 250,000 clones listed, around 91% were seen once. The sample consisted of PBMCs. The receptors were sampled from a woman aged 18-29 years in good health and CMV-seronegative. Both conserved end residues are part of each CDR3. The order of the fields is V gene, J gene, CDR3 protein.

v_gene: TRBV11-2; j_gene: TRBJ2-2; CDR3aa: CASSFGRAPGELFF
v_gene: TRBV5-4; j_gene: TRBJ1-6; CDR3aa: CASTQTGVGSPLHF
v_gene: TRBV5-5; j_gene: TRBJ1-2; CDR3aa: CASSLRMWQALPYGYTF
v_gene: TRBV5-4; j_gene: TRBJ1-2; CDR3aa: CASSRPGRGWDGYTF
v_gene: TRBV27; j_gene: TRBJ1-1; CDR3aa: CASRPSRWNTEAFF
v_gene: TRBV15; j_gene: TRBJ2-5; CDR3aa: CATSRVGGPGETQYF
v_gene: TRBV7-2; j_gene: TRBJ1-2; CDR3aa: CASSWDRGYGYTF
v_gene: TRBV27; j_gene: TRBJ2-1; CDR3aa: CASSLYSQGASNEQFF
v_gene: TRBV28; j_gene: TRBJ2-2; CDR3aa: CASSNRGQPGELFF
v_gene: TRBV5-1; j_gene: TRBJ1-2; CDR3aa: CASSLGQENGYTF
v_gene: TRBV15; j_gene: TRBJ2-3; CDR3aa: CATSHLAGAADTQYF
v_gene: TRBV18; j_gene: TRBJ1-5; CDR3aa: CASSPVQPFLGPQHF
v_gene: TRBV7-9; j_gene: TRBJ2-3; CDR3aa: CASSPPGPSTDTQYF
v_gene: TRBV7-6; j_gene: TRBJ1-5; CDR3aa: CASSSGGSNQPQHF
v_gene: TRBV15; j_gene: TRBJ1-4; CDR3aa: CATSHPRDRVSEKLFF
v_gene: TRBV5-1; j_gene: TRBJ2-5; CDR3aa: CASSLGGTGETQYF
v_gene: TRBV28; j_gene: TRBJ2-7; CDR3aa: CASTTGGQGAVYEQYF
v_gene: TRBV28; j_gene: TRBJ1-3; CDR3aa: CASATPSGNTIYF
v_gene: TRBV14; j_gene: -; CDR3aa: CASSPRQGGSYEQYF
v_gene: TRBV28; j_gene: TRBJ2-1; CDR3aa: CASSRQGPHYNEQFF
v_gene: TRBV28; j_gene: TRBJ2-5; CDR3aa: CASSQTGTGDGTQYF
v_gene: TRBV6-5; j_gene: TRBJ1-5; CDR3aa: CASSYLPRNGQPQHF
v_gene: TRBV12-2; j_gene: TRBJ2-7; CDR3aa: CASRLTSRGKVNEQYF
v_gene: TRBV18; j_gene: TRBJ1-1; CDR3aa: CASSPTTGLNTEAFF
v_gene: TRBV18; j_gene: TRBJ1-2; CDR3aa: CASSPQTVQYGYTF
v_gene: TRBV5-6; j_gene: TRBJ1-1; CDR3aa: CASSLAGVTEAFF
v_gene: TRBV18; j_gene: TRBJ1-4; CDR3aa: CASSPRGSGADATNEKLFF
v_gene: TRBV28; j_gene: TRBJ2-3; CDR3aa: CASSQGQGIDTQYF
v_gene: TRBV7-9; j_gene: TRBJ1-6; CDR3aa: CASSLTGGEPLHF
v_gene: TRBV28; j_gene: TRBJ2-2; CDR3aa: CASSSGGVFNTGELFF
v_gene: TRBV6-5; j_gene: TRBJ2-5; CDR3aa: CASSYSGPIGTQYF
v_gene: TRBV2; j_gene: TRBJ2-7; CDR3aa: CASRTSFEQYF
v_gene: TRBV6-5; j_gene: TRBJ1-2; CDR3aa: CASSAGQNYGYTF
v_gene: TRBV19; j_gene: TRBJ1-4; CDR3aa: CASSSTSFEKLFF
v_gene: TRBV27; j_gene: TRBJ1-5; CDR3aa: CASSLGQINQPQHF
v_gene: TRBV5-1; j_gene: TRBJ1-4; CDR3aa: CASEGDRPVWSEKLFF
v_gene: TRBV29-1; j_gene: TRBJ1-1; CDR3aa: CSVRGPGQGAKDEAFF
v_gene: TRBV5-4; j_gene: TRBJ1-5; CDR3aa: CASSLGQGGQPQHF
v_gene: TRBV27; j_gene: TRBJ1-4; CDR3aa: CASSSPHGEGNEKLFF
v_gene: TRBV5-1; j_gene: TRBJ2-5; CDR3aa: CASSLSETQYF
v_gene: TRBV7-3; j_gene: TRBJ2-7; CDR3aa: CASSLTGLAGVPEDYEQYF
v_gene: TRBV5-5; j_gene: TRBJ2-7; CDR3aa: CASTEFPPSATYEQYF
v_gene: TRBV19; j_gene: TRBJ1-4; CDR3aa: CASSTVDSQNEKLFF
v_gene: TRBV6-1; j_gene: TRBJ2-3; CDR3aa: CASSEWPDRTVTDTQYF
v_gene: TRBV30; j_gene: TRBJ2-1; CDR3aa: CAWSVYGYNEQFF
v_gene: TRBV11-2; j_gene: TRBJ1-4; CDR3aa: CASGRDRVNEKLFF
v_gene: TRBV9; j_gene: TRBJ2-6; CDR3aa: CASSPYSGAGANVLTF
v_gene: TRBV6-6; j_gene: TRBJ1-5; CDR3aa: CASSPYRDSDQHF